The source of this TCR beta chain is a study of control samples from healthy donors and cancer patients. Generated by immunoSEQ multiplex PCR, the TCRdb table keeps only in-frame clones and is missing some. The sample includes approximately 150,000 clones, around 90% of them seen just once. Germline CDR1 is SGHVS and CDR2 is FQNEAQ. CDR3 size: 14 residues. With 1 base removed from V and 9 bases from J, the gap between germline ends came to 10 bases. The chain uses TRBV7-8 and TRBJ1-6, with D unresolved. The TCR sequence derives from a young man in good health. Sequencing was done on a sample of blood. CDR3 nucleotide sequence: TGTGCCAGCAGCTTAGGAAATCGGGGTTCACCCCTCCACTTT. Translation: CASSLGNRGSPLHF.